The 21 T cell receptor beta chains in this list originate from one sample, sequenced in a study of blood T cell repertoires in COVID-19. The method was immunoSEQ multiplex PCR; TCRdb's version includes in-frame clones alone and lacks a portion of them. The sample records about 90,000 clones, roughly 83% being singletons. The material sequenced was peripheral blood. These receptors were obtained from a woman older than 75 with active or convalescent COVID-19.

The CDR3 region is CASSLAREEAFF. CDR3 in DNA: TGTGCCAGCAGCTTGGCGAGGGAAGAAGCTTTCTTT. The V and J genes are TRBV11-3 and TRBJ1-1; D gene uncertain. V lost 3 bases and J lost 8, with 10 bases in between. Per the germline V gene, CDR1 is SGHNT and CDR2 is YENEEA. CDR3 length: 12 residues. The variable domain in full, with the rest retrieved from reference TRBV11-3 and TRBJ1-1, is EAGVVQSPRYKIIEKKQPVAFWCNPISGHNTLYWYLQNLGQGPELLIRYENEEAVDDSQLPKDRFSAERLKGVDSTLKIQPAELGDSAVYLCASSLAREEAFFGQGTRLTVV.

The rearrangement joins TRBV6-6 to TRBJ2-3; 8 bases agree with TRBD2. The CDR3 spans 15 residues. Germline V gives CDR1 MNHNY, CDR2 SVGAGI (reference sequence). With 4 bases clipped from V and 4 bases from J, the junction kept 7 bases outside the gene matches. The CDR3 DNA reads TGTGCCAGCAGTTCCGGGACTAGACTCTCAGATACGCAGTATTTT. Translated, it gives CASSSGTRLSDTQYF.

This clone was counted only a few times. The chain joins TRBV18 to TRBJ2-7, with D possibly TRBD1 on 5 matching bases. Deletions cut 5 bases from V and 3 bases from J, with 14 bases between. This CDR3 region has 14 residues. Germline loops: CDR1 KGHSH, CDR2 LQKENI. In nucleotides, the CDR3 is TGTGCCAGCTCATACTTGGACGACAGCTACGAGCAGTACTTC. Residues: CASSYLDDSYEQYF. Using reference TRBV18 and TRBJ2-7 for the parts outside the CDR3, the full variable domain is NAGVMQNPRHLVRRRGQEARLRCSPMKGHSHVYWYRQLPEEGLKFMVYLQKENIIDESGMPKERFSAEFPKEGPSILRIQQVVRGDSAAYFCASSYLDDSYEQYFGPGTRLTVT.

The gene calls are TRBV5-1 and TRBJ1-2; 7 bases map to TRBD1. Per germline, CDR1 SGHRS and CDR2 YFSETQ. V was clipped by 4 bases and J by 8 bases; unmatched bases: 8. The CDR3 sequence is 13 residues long. CDR3 nucleotide sequence: TGCGCCAGCAGCCTCTCGACAGGGACCGGCTACACCTTC. It yields the protein CASSLSTGTGYTF.

The V and J genes are TRBV27 and TRBJ2-7; 14 bases line up with TRBD2. The J segment lost 3 bases and the V segment lost 6 bases, leaving 1 base of the junction unmatched. CDR1 MNHEY and CDR2 SMNVEV come from the germline V gene (reference sequence). CDR3 length: 14 residues. DNA for the CDR3: TGTGCCAGCAGGGGACTAGCGGGAGTCTACGAGCAGTACTTC. Translated: CASRGLAGVYEQYF.

This clone was recorded a few times. V usage is TRBV19 and J usage is TRBJ2-7, with 8 bases that match TRBD2. Unmatched junction bases numbered 4, after V lost 6 bases and J lost 6 bases. The CDR3 covers 12 residues. The germline V gene has CDR1 LNHDA and CDR2 SQIVND (reference sequence). In DNA form, the CDR3 reads TGTGCCAGTAGCCGGGAGGGGGTCGAGCAGTACTTC. Translated, it gives CASSREGVEQYF.

A few counts support this clone. The gene calls are TRBV6-5 and TRBJ2-7, with D perhaps TRBD1 (5 bases). V was cut by 7 bases and J by 6 bases, with 19 bases left in between. Germline V gene sequence: CDR1 MNHEY, CDR2 SVGAGI. This CDR3 is 14 amino acids long. The DNA for the CDR3 is TGTGCCAGCACGATAGAAGGGGCGATTGGCGAGCAGTACTTC. It yields the protein CASTIEGAIGEQYF.

The rearrangement links TRBV5-4 to TRBJ2-3; maybe TRBD2 (6 bases). V was cut by 3 bases and J by 5 bases, with 19 bases left in between. Germline CDR1 reads SGHNT; CDR2 reads YYREEE (reference sequence). CDR3 size: 16 residues. This CDR3 reads CASSSTAGAAGDTQYF. The DNA of the CDR3 is TGTGCCAGCAGCTCGACCGCCGGTGCAGCGGGAGATACGCAGTATTTT.

This clone showed up just once. The V call is TRBV6-5, the J call TRBJ2-7, with 7 bases matching TRBD1. The CDR3 is 14 residues long. V dropped 5 bases and J dropped 7; count of bases not matched to a gene: 11. Germline lookup yields CDR1 MNHEY and CDR2 SVGAGI. The CDR3: CASSNGLGGREQYF. The CDR3 DNA follows: TGTGCCAGCAGTAACGGCCTAGGGGGCCGGGAGCAGTACTTC.

This chain connects TRBV3-1 (or the pseudogene TRBV3-2) to TRBJ1-1, with no clear D. Trimming took 4 bases from V and 3 from J, leaving 12 bases between them. Germline CDR1 and CDR2: LGHDT and YNNKEL (reference sequence). The CDR3 loop spans 14 amino acids. The CDR3 sequence: CASSRTGGDTEAFF. The CDR3 bases are TGTGCCAGCAGCCGAACGGGAGGAGACACTGAAGCTTTCTTT.

This chain uses TRBV7-2 with TRBJ2-1, with 7 bases matching TRBD2. This CDR3 has 16 amino acids. Germline trimming cut 3 bases from V and 9 bases from J; bases unmatched to any gene: 14. The germline CDR1 and CDR2 sequences are SGHTA and FQGNSA. CDR3 residues: CASSLRFNGRYGEQFF. The CDR3, as DNA: TGTGCCAGCAGCTTGAGGTTCAACGGGAGGTATGGTGAGCAGTTCTTC.

This clone is a singleton in its sample. DNA for the CDR3: TGTGCCAGCAGGAGAAGCGGGAGTGATGGGGAGCTGTTTTTT. This encodes CASRRSGSDGELFF. V gene TRBV7-2 combines with J gene TRBJ2-2; 8 positions agree with TRBD2. Trimming removed 6 bases from V and 8 bases from J; junction bases left unmatched: 8. Germline CDR1 SGHTA, CDR2 FQGNSA. CDR3 length: 14 amino acids.

The chain links TRBV6-4 to TRBJ1-1, with 12 bases fitting TRBD1. The CDR3 is 15 residues long. CDR1 and CDR2 (germline): MRHNA, SNTAGT. The junction had 8 bases not matched to a gene; V was cut back by 5 bases and J by 7 bases. CDR3 protein: CASSTGTGGVGEAFF. The CDR3 DNA reads TGTGCCAGCAGTACCGGGACAGGGGGCGTGGGTGAAGCTTTCTTT.

This chain joins TRBV7-7 and TRBJ1-4; 8 bases match TRBD1. This CDR3 is 15 amino acids long. Germline V gives CDR1 SSHAT, CDR2 FNYEAQ (reference sequence). J was trimmed by 3 bases and V by 2 bases; bases with no gene match: 2. The CDR3 DNA is TGTGCCAGCAGCTTACGGACAGGGTCTAATGAAAAACTGTTTTTT. Encoded protein: CASSLRTGSNEKLFF.

The chain links TRBV3-1 (or the pseudogene TRBV3-2) to TRBJ1-1; 7 bases map to TRBD1. Germline V gene data show CDR1 as LGHDT and CDR2 as YNNKEL (reference sequence). The ends lost 3 bases at V and 0 bases at J; junction bases unmatched: 4. This CDR3 spans 15 amino acids. The CDR3 protein is CASSHSGQLNTEAFF. The CDR3 bases are TGTGCCAGCAGCCACTCGGGACAGTTGAACACTGAAGCTTTCTTT.

The chain employs TRBV7-9 and TRBJ1-6; no firm D call. Germline V gene sequence: CDR1 SEHNR, CDR2 FQNEAQ (reference sequence). Trimming took 4 bases from V and 6 from J, leaving 13 bases between them. This CDR3 comprises 15 residues. CDR3 loop: CASSSAQISNSPLHF. The CDR3 DNA sequence: TGTGCCAGCAGCTCCGCTCAGATATCTAATTCACCCCTCCACTTT.

This chain links TRBV19 with TRBJ1-6; 9 bases align to TRBD1. The CDR3 loop spans 17 amino acids. J gave up 6 bases and V 3 bases, and 9 bases lay outside the gene matches. Germline values: CDR1 LNHDA, CDR2 SQIVND (reference sequence). CDR3 bases: TGTGCCAGTAGTATTAGAGGACCGGGACAGGGTAATTCACCCCTCCACTTT. Its translation: CASSIRGPGQGNSPLHF.

V and J are TRBV2 and TRBJ2-7, with 12 nucleotides matching TRBD1. V was clipped by 5 bases and J by 7 bases; unmatched bases: 3. The CDR3 loop spans 13 amino acids. Looked up from germline, CDR1 is SNHLY and CDR2 is FYNNEI. CDR3 sequence reads: CASSWDRGREQYF. CDR3 sequence (DNA): TGTGCCAGCAGTTGGGACAGGGGGCGGGAGCAGTACTTC.

The chain combines TRBV12-5 with TRBJ2-5; 11 bases map to TRBD1. Germline assignment: CDR1 LGHNT and CDR2 FRNRAP. V shed 2 bases and J 5 bases; nucleotides not matched to a gene: 4. CDR3 length equals 15 residues. This CDR3 is CASGLWTGGPETQYF. The CDR3 nucleotides read TGTGCTAGTGGTTTGTGGACAGGGGGCCCGGAGACCCAGTACTTC.

This rearrangement joins TRBV3-1 (or the pseudogene TRBV3-2) to TRBJ1-1; no clear D. The CDR3 covers 13 residues. The germline gives CDR1 LGHDT, CDR2 YNNKEL (reference sequence). The V and J ends lost 2 bases and 0 bases respectively, with 4 bases between them. DNA of the CDR3: TGTGCCAGCAGCCAAACGGTGAACACTGAAGCTTTCTTT. Its translation: CASSQTVNTEAFF.

The J gene is TRBJ2-7, the V gene TRBV28; D gene ambiguous. CDR1 and CDR2 (germline): MDHEN, SYDVKM. The germline V and J ends were trimmed by 4 bases and 1 base, with 20 bases remaining between them. The CDR3 contains 17 residues. As DNA, the CDR3 is TGTGCCAGCAGTTCCCACCGCGGTAGTAGAATTTCCTACGAGCAGTACTTC. It codes for CASSSHRGSRISYEQYF.